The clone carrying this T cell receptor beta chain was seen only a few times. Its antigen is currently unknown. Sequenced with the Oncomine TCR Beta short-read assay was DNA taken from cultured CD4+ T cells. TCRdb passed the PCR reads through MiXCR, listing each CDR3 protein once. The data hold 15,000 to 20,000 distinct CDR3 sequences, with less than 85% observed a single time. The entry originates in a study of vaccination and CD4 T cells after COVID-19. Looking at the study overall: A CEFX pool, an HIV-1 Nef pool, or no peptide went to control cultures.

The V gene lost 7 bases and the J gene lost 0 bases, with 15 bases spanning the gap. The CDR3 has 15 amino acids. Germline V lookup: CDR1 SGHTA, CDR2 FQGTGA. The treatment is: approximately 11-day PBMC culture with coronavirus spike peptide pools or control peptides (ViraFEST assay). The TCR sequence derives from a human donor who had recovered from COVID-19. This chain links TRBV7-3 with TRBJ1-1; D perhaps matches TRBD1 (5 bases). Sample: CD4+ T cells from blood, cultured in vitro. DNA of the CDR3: TGTGCCAGCACCCTTATGGGACCGGTGAACACTGAAGCTTTCTTT. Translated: CASTLMGPVNTEAFF.